These T cell receptor beta chains were read from a single sample in a study of T cell responses to AZD1222 COVID-19 vaccine. TCRdb's copy holds only in-frame clones and misses some; the assay was immunoSEQ multiplex PCR. The sample carries some 85,000 clones, 87% recorded once. Sequences were derived from peripheral blood, sampled on day 0 of AZD1222 vaccination. The receptors come from an adult in good health. Each CDR3 is given with its conserved first and last residue. A D gene is named only where the DNA matches it firmly. Part of the rows lack a size; the others show once, few, many or a class for expanded clones.

abundance	j_gene	d_gene	len	v_gene	CDR3aa	CDR3nt
.	TRBJ2-3	.	13	TRBV13	CASSSRPTDTQYF	TGTGCCAGCAGCTCCCGGCCCACAGATACGCAGTATTTT
.	TRBJ2-5	.	17	TRBV4-1	CASSQTRGSGPQETQYF	TGCGCCAGCAGCCAGACAAGGGGAAGCGGGCCTCAAGAGACCCAGTACTTC
.	TRBJ2-5	.	14	TRBV28	CASSLQGGWETQYF	TGTGCCAGCAGTCTGCAGGGGGGGTGGGAGACCCAGTACTTC
.	TRBJ2-1	.	14	TRBV7-3	CASSYAGGYNEQFF	TGTGCCAGCAGCTACGCCGGGGGCTACAATGAGCAGTTCTTC
few	TRBJ1-6	.	14	TRBV28	CASKFWASNSPLHF	TGTGCCAGCAAGTTTTGGGCGTCAAATTCACCCCTCCACTTT
.	TRBJ1-1	.	19	TRBV4-1	CASSQDLRQTQTMNTEAFF	TGCGCCAGCAGCCAAGATCTCAGGCAGACCCAAACCATGAACACTGAAGCTTTCTTT
once	TRBJ2-1	.	14	TRBV5-1	CASSPGSRDSEQFF	TGCGCCAGCAGCCCGGGGAGCCGGGATAGTGAGCAGTTCTTC
.	TRBJ1-2	.	13	TRBV12-3/TRBV12-4	CASGGTGNYGYTF	TGTGCCAGCGGCGGAACAGGGAACTATGGCTACACCTTC
.	TRBJ2-1	TRBD1	16	TRBV4-2	CASSQAGTGYADEQFF	TGTGCCAGCAGCCAAGCCGGGACAGGGTATGCAGATGAGCAGTTCTTC
.	TRBJ1-2	.	13	TRBV6-6	CASSYSQNYGYTF	TGTGCCAGCAGTTATAGCCAGAACTATGGCTACACCTTC
.	TRBJ1-3	.	18	TRBV25-1	CASSGYTGDLRSGNTIYF	TGTGCCAGCAGTGGCTACACCGGGGACCTTCGCTCTGGAAACACCATATATTTT
few	TRBJ1-4	.	14	TRBV6-4	CASSEGATNEKLFF	TGTGCCAGCAGTGAGGGGGCGACTAATGAAAAACTGTTTTTT
.	TRBJ2-7	.	15	TRBV6-5	CASIHSRKRSYEQYF	TGTGCCAGCATCCACTCAAGGAAAAGAAGTTACGAGCAGTACTTC
.	TRBJ1-1	.	13	TRBV6-4	CASSNERNTEAFF	TGTGCCAGCAGTAATGAGAGGAACACTGAAGCTTTCTTT
.	TRBJ1-6	.	15	TRBV19	CASSIDQTANSPLHF	TGTGCCAGTAGTATAGATCAGACGGCTAATTCACCCCTCCACTTT
.	TRBJ2-2	.	12	TRBV29-1	CSVGENTGELFF	TGCAGCGTGGGAGAAAACACCGGGGAGCTGTTTTTT
.	TRBJ2-1	TRBD2	15	TRBV9	CASSPGLARNDEQFF	TGTGCCAGCAGCCCGGGACTAGCTCGCAACGATGAGCAGTTCTTC
once	TRBJ1-6	.	15	TRBV11-3	CASSPRTQNNSPLHF	TGTGCCAGCAGCCCCCGGACACAGAATAATTCACCCCTCCACTTT
.	TRBJ1-5	TRBD1	14	TRBV27	CASSQGQGNQPQHF	TGTGCCAGCAGTCAAGGACAGGGCAATCAGCCCCAGCATTTT
.	TRBJ2-2	.	16	TRBV18	CASSPAGRDGTGELFF	TGTGCCAGCTCACCGGCGGGTAGGGACGGCACCGGGGAGCTGTTTTTT
.	TRBJ2-2	.	16	TRBV19	CASSIGAAANTGELFF	TGTGCCAGTAGTATTGGGGCGGCCGCGAACACCGGGGAGCTGTTTTTT
.	TRBJ2-7	TRBD2	16	TRBV4-3	CASSQHLAGGTYEQYF	TGCGCCAGCAGCCAACACCTAGCGGGAGGAACCTACGAGCAGTACTTC
.	TRBJ2-5	.	14	TRBV7-7	CASSTGQLQETQYF	TGTGCCAGCAGCACCGGACAGCTCCAAGAGACCCAGTACTTC
once	TRBJ2-2	TRBD2	16	TRBV20-1	CSASHPSGRSTGELFF	TGCAGTGCTAGTCACCCTAGCGGGAGGTCCACCGGGGAGCTGTTTTTT
once	TRBJ1-2	TRBD1	14	TRBV28	CASSLGQVSSGYTF	TGTGCCAGCAGTTTAGGACAGGTTTCAAGTGGCTACACCTTC
.	TRBJ2-1	.	15	TRBV19	CASNTPGRGSDEQFF	TGTGCCAGTAATACCCCCGGGCGGGGTAGCGATGAGCAGTTCTTC
.	TRBJ1-2	TRBD1	14	TRBV10-3	CAISESGQDYGYTF	TGTGCCATCAGTGAGTCTGGACAGGACTATGGCTACACCTTC
.	TRBJ1-2	TRBD1	14	TRBV28	CASSYNRGGYGYTF	TGTGCCAGCAGTTATAACAGGGGAGGATATGGCTACACCTTC
.	TRBJ2-3	TRBD2	16	TRBV14	CASSQRLAGRTDTQYF	TGTGCCAGCAGCCAACGGCTAGCGGGCCGCACAGATACGCAGTATTTT
.	TRBJ1-1	.	11	TRBV19	CASSRRSEAFF	TGTGCCAGTAGTCGTCGGTCTGAAGCTTTCTTT
.	TRBJ2-1	.	14	TRBV5-1	CASGGGSPYNEQFF	TGCGCCAGCGGGGGCGGGAGTCCCTACAATGAGCAGTTCTTC
.	TRBJ2-3	TRBD2	17	TRBV7-7	CASSPQRLAGGSDTQYF	TGTGCCAGCAGCCCCCAACGACTAGCGGGAGGTTCAGATACGCAGTATTTT
.	TRBJ2-7	.	16	TRBV11-3	CASSLDRGLHPDEQYF	TGTGCCAGCAGCTTAGATCGCGGACTACACCCTGACGAGCAGTACTTC
.	TRBJ2-7	.	12	TRBV7-9	CASSSTRAEQYF	TGTGCCAGCAGCTCAACTAGGGCGGAGCAGTACTTC
.	TRBJ1-1	.	11	TRBV6-5	CASSYSRTTFF	TGTGCCAGCAGTTACTCGCGTACGACTTTCTTT
.	TRBJ2-5	.	13	TRBV7-9	CASSFLVGGTQYF	TGTGCCAGCAGCTTCCTCGTCGGCGGGACCCAGTACTTC
once	TRBJ2-3	.	17	TRBV19	CASSTTLGERRGRTQYF	TGTGCCAGTAGTACCACCCTCGGGGAGCGCCGGGGGCGAACGCAGTATTTT
.	TRBJ2-1	.	16	TRBV9	CASSAPSTGIYNEQFF	TGTGCCAGCAGCGCCCCGTCCACAGGGATCTACAATGAGCAGTTCTTC
.	TRBJ2-1	.	15	TRBV2	CASRTPGTKYNEQFF	TGTGCCAGCCGGACTCCCGGGACAAAATACAATGAGCAGTTCTTC
.	TRBJ1-6	.	15	TRBV19	CASSGVSPRNSPLHF	TGTGCCAGTAGCGGGGTCTCCCCGAGGAATTCACCCCTCCACTTT
.	TRBJ2-1	TRBD2	14	TRBV10-3	CAIRPLAAYNEQFF	TGTGCCATCAGACCTCTAGCGGCCTACAATGAGCAGTTCTTC